This is a list of T cell receptor beta chains from one sample in a study of T cells after posttransplantation cyclophosphamide. Some clones are missing from TCRdb's copy, which holds only in-frame ones; the method was immunoSEQ multiplex PCR. The sample contains a few thousand clones, none of them singletons. The sample consisted of PBMCs, taken after an allogeneic stem cell transplant with post-transplant cyclophosphamide. All receptors come from a female patient between 55 and 75 years old who received an allogeneic stem cell transplant from an unrelated donor, was CMV-positive, and had acute GVHD only. T cells may partly derive from the graft donor. Each CDR3 is given with its conserved first and last residue.

j_gene | v_gene | CDR3aa
TRBJ2-2 | TRBV12-3/TRBV12-4 | CASSGLAWAGELFF
TRBJ2-7 | TRBV4-3 | CASSQDNLAGSEQYF
TRBJ2-5 | TRBV27 | CASSFATSGGRYGTQYF
TRBJ2-3 | TRBV6-2/TRBV6-3 | CASRTSGSPDTQYF
TRBJ2-7 | TRBV28 | CASKGEGGVSYEQYF
TRBJ2-1 | TRBV5-1 | CASSLAGFSYNEQFF
TRBJ2-3 | TRBV13 | CASSLEGTDTQYF
TRBJ2-6 | TRBV5-4 | CASSPQLDRGSAGANVLTF
TRBJ2-7 | TRBV28 | CASSLPRDSGSSYEQYF
TRBJ2-7 | TRBV5-4 | CASSRRDSPYEQYF
TRBJ1-1 | TRBV28 | CASRSQGGTEAFF
TRBJ2-2 | TRBV19 | CASSMRGTGELFF
TRBJ2-5 | TRBV28 | CASSSSGTGGQETQYF
TRBJ1-2 | TRBV5-4 | CASRWTGGAAGYTF
TRBJ1-5 | TRBV5-5 | CASSLDGDYNQPQHF
TRBJ1-6 | TRBV25-1 | CASSGDQGAAGPLHF
TRBJ1-2 | TRBV6-1 | CASSTGGWDYGYTF
TRBJ2-1 | TRBV6-1 | CASTPWGGSYNEQFF
TRBJ1-1 | TRBV7-8 | CASSLITRQGDVGAFF
TRBJ1-3 | TRBV4-1 | CASSSAPGGGDSGNTIYF
TRBJ2-1 | TRBV7-9 | CASSVGQISYNEQFF
TRBJ2-1 | TRBV27 | CASSAWAGVYELGNEQFF
TRBJ2-7 | TRBV11-2 | CASSRQGIYEQYF